This T cell receptor beta chain appears in the sequencing data of a study of graft-versus-host responses after intestinal transplantation. Study as a whole: Once they had received anti-thymocyte globulin induction, all recipients took tacrolimus and steroids for approximately three years. Findings and caveats of the study: Recipient marrow contained GvH clones, some of which appeared first in ileum or blood. Patients who carried graft-donor T cell macrochimerism also had high graft-versus-host to host-versus-graft clonal ratios in their allografts. Declining HvG levels early post-transplant were linked to peak circulating GvH clone levels.

Intraepithelial lymphocytes and lamina propria lymphocytes were released through processing of graft tissue. V was clipped by 6 bases and J by 4 bases, with 24 bases between them. The CDR3 spans 17 residues. Germline CDR1 MNHEY, CDR2 SMNVEV (reference sequence). The repertoire was sequenced with immunoSEQ multiplex PCR; TCRdb's copy has only in-frame clones and lacks some. The sample has about 15,000 clones, 65% to 85% seen once; the top ten hold about 8%. A word on this clone: Its antigen is undetermined.

The clonotype was recovered from a human patient who received an intestinal transplant, so some T cells may come from the graft donor. The input for sequencing was ileum tissue, taken approximately 61 weeks after intestinal transplant. The genes are TRBV27 and TRBJ1-1; D gene ambiguous. This CDR3 reads CASRIISGDGQSTEAFF. The CDR3 nucleotides read TGTGCCAGCAGGATCATTTCTGGAGACGGGCAGAGCACTGAAGCTTTCTTT.